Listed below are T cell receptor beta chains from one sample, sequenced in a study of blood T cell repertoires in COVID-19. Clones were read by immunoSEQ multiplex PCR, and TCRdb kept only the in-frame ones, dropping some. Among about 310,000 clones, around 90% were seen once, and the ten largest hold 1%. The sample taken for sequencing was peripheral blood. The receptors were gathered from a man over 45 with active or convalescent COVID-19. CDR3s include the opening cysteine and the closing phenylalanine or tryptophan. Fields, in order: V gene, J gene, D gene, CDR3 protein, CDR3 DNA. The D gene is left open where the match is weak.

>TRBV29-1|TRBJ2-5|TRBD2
CSVASGGQETQYF
TGCAGCGTCGCGTCGGGGGGGCAAGAGACCCAGTACTTC
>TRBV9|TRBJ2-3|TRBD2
CASSEVGGTTDTQYF
TGTGCCAGCAGCGAAGTGGGGGGGACCACAGATACGCAGTATTTT
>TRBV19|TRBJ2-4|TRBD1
CASSIKGTGLGLAKNIQYF
TGTGCCAGTAGTATAAAGGGGACAGGGCTAGGTCTAGCCAAAAACATTCAGTACTTC
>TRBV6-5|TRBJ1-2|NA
CASSLGPGGNYGYTF
TGTGCCAGCAGTCTGGGACCGGGGGGTAACTATGGCTACACCTTC
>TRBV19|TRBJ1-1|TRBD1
CASTPTGTNTEAFF
TGTGCCAGTACCCCGACAGGGACGAACACTGAAGCTTTCTTT
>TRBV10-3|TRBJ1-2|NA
CAANRAGGDGYTF
TGTGCCGCCAACAGGGCCGGAGGCGATGGCTACACCTTC
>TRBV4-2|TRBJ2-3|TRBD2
CASSQDSGGETDTQYF
TGTGCCAGCAGCCAAGATTCCGGGGGGGAGACTGATACGCAGTATTTT
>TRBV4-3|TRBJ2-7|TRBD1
CASSQVQGQGDWGSYEQYF
TGCGCCAGCAGCCAAGTCCAAGGACAGGGGGACTGGGGCTCCTACGAGCAGTACTTC
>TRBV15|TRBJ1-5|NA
CATSRGRTDQPQHF
TGTGCCACCAGCAGGGGGCGAACAGATCAGCCCCAGCATTTT
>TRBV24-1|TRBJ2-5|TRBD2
CATSAREGLVETQYF
TGTGCCACCAGTGCCCGGGAGGGCCTGGTCGAGACCCAGTACTTC
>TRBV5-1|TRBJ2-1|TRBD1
CASGDSTGGSYNEQFF
TGCGCCAGCGGTGATTCAACAGGGGGCTCCTACAATGAGCAGTTCTTC
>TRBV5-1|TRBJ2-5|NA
CASSFGQNQETQYF
TGCGCCAGCAGCTTTGGACAAAACCAAGAGACCCAGTACTTC
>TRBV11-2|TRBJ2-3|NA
CASSQRQGLDTQYF
TGTGCCAGCAGCCAACGGCAGGGTCTAGATACGCAGTATTTT
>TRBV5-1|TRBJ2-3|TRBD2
CASSLGLAGISYTDTQYF
TGCGCCAGCAGCTTGGGACTAGCGGGAATATCTTACACAGATACGCAGTATTTT
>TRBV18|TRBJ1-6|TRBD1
CASSPYAGQGHSPLHF
TGTGCCAGCTCACCATACGCGGGACAGGGGCATTCACCCCTCCACTTT
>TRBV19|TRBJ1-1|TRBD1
CASRAGTENEAFF
TGTGCCAGTAGGGCCGGGACAGAGAATGAAGCTTTCTTT
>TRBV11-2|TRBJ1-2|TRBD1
CASSLDDRESYGYTF
TGTGCCAGCAGCTTAGATGACAGGGAGAGCTATGGCTACACCTTC
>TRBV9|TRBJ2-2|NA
CARGEGGPGELFF
TGTGCCCGCGGGGAGGGGGGGCCCGGGGAGCTGTTTTTT
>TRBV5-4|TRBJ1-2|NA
CASSLWSTNYGYTF
TGTGCCAGCAGCTTGTGGAGTACTAACTATGGCTACACCTTC
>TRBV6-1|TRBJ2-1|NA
CASSEGAREQFF
TGTGCCAGCAGTGAGGGGGCGCGCGAGCAGTTCTTC
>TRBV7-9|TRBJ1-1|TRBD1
CASTRQGNTEAFF
TGTGCCAGCACCAGACAGGGAAACACTGAAGCTTTCTTT
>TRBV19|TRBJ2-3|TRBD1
CASSPGDRGWRQQGDTQYF
TGTGCCAGTAGTCCCGGAGACAGGGGTTGGCGACAACAGGGGGATACGCAGTATTTT
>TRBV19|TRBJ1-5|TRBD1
CASSTSTGADQPQHF
TGTGCCAGTAGTACCTCGACAGGGGCAGATCAGCCCCAGCATTTT